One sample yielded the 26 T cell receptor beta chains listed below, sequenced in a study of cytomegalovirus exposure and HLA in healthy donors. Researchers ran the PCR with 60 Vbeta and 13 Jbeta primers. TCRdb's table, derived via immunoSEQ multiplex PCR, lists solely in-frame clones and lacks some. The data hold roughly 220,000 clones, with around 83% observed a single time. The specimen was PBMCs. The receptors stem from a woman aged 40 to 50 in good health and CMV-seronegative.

The CDR3 DNA reads TGTGCCTGGGTGCGACAGGGGGCCAACGTCCTGACTTTC. Translating it yields CAWVRQGANVLTF. The genes are TRBV30 and TRBJ2-6, with TRBD1 as a possible D gene (5 bases). Germline lookup yields CDR1 GTSNPN and CDR2 SVGIG (reference sequence). The V end lost 5 bases, the J end lost 4 bases, and 9 bases lay between the germline ends. CDR3 length: 13 amino acids. The full variable domain, completed using reference TRBV30 and TRBJ2-6, is SQTIHQWPATLVQPVGSPLSLECTVEGTSNPNLYWYRQAAGRGLQLLFYSVGIGQISSEVPQNLSASRPQDRQFILSSKKLLLSDSGFYLCAWVRQGANVLTFGAGSRLTVL.

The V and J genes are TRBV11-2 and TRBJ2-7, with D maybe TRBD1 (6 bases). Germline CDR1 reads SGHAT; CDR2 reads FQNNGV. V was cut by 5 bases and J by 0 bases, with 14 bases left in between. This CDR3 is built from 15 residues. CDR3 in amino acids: CASSARDTSSYEQYF. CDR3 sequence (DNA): TGTGCCAGCAGCGCCCGGGACACCAGCTCCTACGAGCAGTACTTC.

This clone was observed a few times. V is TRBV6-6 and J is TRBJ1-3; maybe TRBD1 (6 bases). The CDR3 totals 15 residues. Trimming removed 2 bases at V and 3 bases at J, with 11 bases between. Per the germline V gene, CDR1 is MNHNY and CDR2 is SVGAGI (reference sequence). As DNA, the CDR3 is TGTGCCAGCAGTTACGCACAGGGTTATGGAAACACCATATATTTT. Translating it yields CASSYAQGYGNTIYF.

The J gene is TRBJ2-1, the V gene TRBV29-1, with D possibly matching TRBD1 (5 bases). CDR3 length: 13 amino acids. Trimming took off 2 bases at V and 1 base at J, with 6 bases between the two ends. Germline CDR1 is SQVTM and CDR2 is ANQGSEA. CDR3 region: CSVEQGSYNEQFF. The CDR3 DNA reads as TGCAGCGTTGAACAGGGTTCCTACAATGAGCAGTTCTTC.

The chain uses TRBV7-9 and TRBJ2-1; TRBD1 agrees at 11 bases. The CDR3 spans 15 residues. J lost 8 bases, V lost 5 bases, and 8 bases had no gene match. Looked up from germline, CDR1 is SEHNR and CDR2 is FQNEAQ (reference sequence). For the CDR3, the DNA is TGTGCCAGCAGCCCCGGCCGGACAGGGGGCGATGAGCAGTTCTTC. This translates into CASSPGRTGGDEQFF. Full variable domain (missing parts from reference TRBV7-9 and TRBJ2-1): DTGVSQNPRHKITKRGQNVTFRCDPISEHNRLYWYRQTLGQGPEFLTYFQNEAQLEKSRLLSDRFSAERPKGSFSTLEIQRTEQGDSAMYLCASSPGRTGGDEQFFGPGTRLTVL.

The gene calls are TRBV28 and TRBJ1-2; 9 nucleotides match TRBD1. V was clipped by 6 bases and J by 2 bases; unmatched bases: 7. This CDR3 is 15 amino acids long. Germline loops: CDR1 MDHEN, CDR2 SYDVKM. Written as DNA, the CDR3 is TGTGCCAGCAGACCTACAGGGGGCAAAAACTATGGCTACACCTTC. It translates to CASRPTGGKNYGYTF.

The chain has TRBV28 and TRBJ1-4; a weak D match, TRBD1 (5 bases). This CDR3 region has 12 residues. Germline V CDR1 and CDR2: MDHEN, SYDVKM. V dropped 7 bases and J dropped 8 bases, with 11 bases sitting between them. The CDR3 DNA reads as TGTGCCAGCACCCACCCAGGGGAAAAACTGTTTTTT. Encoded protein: CASTHPGEKLFF.

CDR3 sequence (DNA): TGTGCCAGCAGCTTAGTGGGCGCTAAGGGGGCCCAGTACTTC. Translating it yields CASSLVGAKGAQYF. V and J are TRBV11-2 and TRBJ2-5; weak D call: TRBD1 (6 bases). The CDR3 loop spans 14 amino acids. The V and J ends lost 1 base and 9 bases respectively, with 15 bases between them. Germline assignment: CDR1 SGHAT and CDR2 FQNNGV.

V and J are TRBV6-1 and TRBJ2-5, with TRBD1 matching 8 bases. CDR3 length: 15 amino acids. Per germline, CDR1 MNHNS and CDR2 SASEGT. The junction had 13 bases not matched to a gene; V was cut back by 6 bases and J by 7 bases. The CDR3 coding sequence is TGTGCCAGCAGAGCAGGGGGCCTCCCCCTAGGGACCCAGTACTTC. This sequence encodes CASRAGGLPLGTQYF.

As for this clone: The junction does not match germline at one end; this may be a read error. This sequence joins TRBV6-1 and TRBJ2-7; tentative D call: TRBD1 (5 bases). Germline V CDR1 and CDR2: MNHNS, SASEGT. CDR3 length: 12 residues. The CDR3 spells CASRAAGYEQYF. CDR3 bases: TGTGCTAGCAGGGCAGCAGGCTACGAGCAGTACTTC.

The CDR3 protein is CASSQEGFGVTDTQYF. CDR3 DNA: TGCGCCAGCAGCCAAGAAGGATTCGGGGTCACAGATACGCAGTATTTT. The rearrangement joins TRBV4-1 to TRBJ2-3; D possibly corresponds to TRBD2 (5 bases). Trimming removed 0 bases at V and 2 bases at J, with 12 bases between. This CDR3 is 16 amino acids long. From germline, CDR1 is MGHRA and CDR2 YSYEKL.

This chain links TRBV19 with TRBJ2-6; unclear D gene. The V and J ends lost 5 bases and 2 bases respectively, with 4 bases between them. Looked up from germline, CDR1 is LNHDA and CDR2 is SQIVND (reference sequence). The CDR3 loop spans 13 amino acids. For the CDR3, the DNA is TGTGCCAGTAGTTTCGCTGGGGCCAACGTCCTGACTTTC. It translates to CASSFAGANVLTF.

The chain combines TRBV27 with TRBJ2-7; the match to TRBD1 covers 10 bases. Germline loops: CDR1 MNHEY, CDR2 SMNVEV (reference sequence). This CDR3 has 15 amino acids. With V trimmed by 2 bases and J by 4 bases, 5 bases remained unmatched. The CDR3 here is CASSLKPGQGYEQYF. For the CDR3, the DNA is TGTGCCAGCAGTTTAAAACCGGGACAGGGGTACGAGCAGTACTTC.

This chain's CDR3 is CASSLAGLNTGELFF. The CDR3 DNA follows: TGCGCCAGCAGCTTGGCAGGACTCAACACCGGGGAGCTGTTTTTT. V and J are TRBV5-1 and TRBJ2-2, with D possibly being TRBD2 (5 bases). This CDR3 is 15 amino acids long. Trimming took off 0 bases at V and 2 bases at J, with 8 bases between the two ends. The germline V gene has CDR1 SGHRS and CDR2 YFSETQ. Full variable domain (missing parts from reference TRBV5-1 and TRBJ2-2): KAGVTQTPRYLIKTRGQQVTLSCSPISGHRSVSWYQQTPGQGLQFLFEYFSETQRNKGNFPGRFSGRQFSNSRSEMNVSTLELGDSALYLCASSLAGLNTGELFFGEGSRLTVL.

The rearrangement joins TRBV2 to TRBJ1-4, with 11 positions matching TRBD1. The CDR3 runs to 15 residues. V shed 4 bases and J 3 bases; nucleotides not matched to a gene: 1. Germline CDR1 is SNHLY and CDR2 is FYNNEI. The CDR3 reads CASSGTGGPNEKLFF. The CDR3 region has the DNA TGTGCCAGCAGTGGGACAGGGGGCCCTAATGAAAAACTGTTTTTT.

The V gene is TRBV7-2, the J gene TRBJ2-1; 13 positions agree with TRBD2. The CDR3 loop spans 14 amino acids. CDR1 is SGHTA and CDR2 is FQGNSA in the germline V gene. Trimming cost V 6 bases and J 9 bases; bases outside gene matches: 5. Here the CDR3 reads CASRGLAGVVEQFF. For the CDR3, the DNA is TGTGCCAGCAGAGGACTAGCGGGAGTTGTTGAGCAGTTCTTC.

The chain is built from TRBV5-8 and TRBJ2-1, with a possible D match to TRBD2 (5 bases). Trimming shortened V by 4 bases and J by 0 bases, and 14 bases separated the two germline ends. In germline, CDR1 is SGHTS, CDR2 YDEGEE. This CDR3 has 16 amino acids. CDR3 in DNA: TGTGCCAGCAGCGCCAGCGGATATTTCTCCTACAATGAGCAGTTCTTC. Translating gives CASSASGYFSYNEQFF.

CDR3 coding DNA: TGTGCCAGCAGCCCTTTCTCGAGAGCATCCTACGAGCAGTACTTC. As protein: CASSPFSRASYEQYF. The rearrangement joins TRBV4-2 to TRBJ2-7; the D is unclear. Germline V gives CDR1 LGHNA, CDR2 YNFKEQ. The CDR3 contains 15 residues. V lost 4 bases to trimming and J lost 1 base, with 14 bases between them.

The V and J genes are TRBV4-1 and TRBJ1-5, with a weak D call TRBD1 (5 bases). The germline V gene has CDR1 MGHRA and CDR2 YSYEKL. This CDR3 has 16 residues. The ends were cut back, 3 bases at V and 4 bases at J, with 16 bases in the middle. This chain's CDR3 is CASSQGGVLGNQPQHF. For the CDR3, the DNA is TGCGCCAGCAGCCAGGGAGGGGTTTTGGGGAATCAGCCCCAGCATTTT.

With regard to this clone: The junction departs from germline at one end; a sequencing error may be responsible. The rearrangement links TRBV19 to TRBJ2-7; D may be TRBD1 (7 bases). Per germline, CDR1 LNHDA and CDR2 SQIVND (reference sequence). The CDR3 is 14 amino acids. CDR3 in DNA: TGTGCCAGTAGTGCGACAGGGTCGACCCACCCGGGGGACTTC. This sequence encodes CASSATGSTHPGDF.

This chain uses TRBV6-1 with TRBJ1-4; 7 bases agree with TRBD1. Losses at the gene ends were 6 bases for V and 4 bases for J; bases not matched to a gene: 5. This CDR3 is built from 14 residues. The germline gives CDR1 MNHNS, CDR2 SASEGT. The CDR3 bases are TGTGCCAGCAGAACAGGGGCTGGTAATGAAAAACTGTTTTTT. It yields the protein CASRTGAGNEKLFF.

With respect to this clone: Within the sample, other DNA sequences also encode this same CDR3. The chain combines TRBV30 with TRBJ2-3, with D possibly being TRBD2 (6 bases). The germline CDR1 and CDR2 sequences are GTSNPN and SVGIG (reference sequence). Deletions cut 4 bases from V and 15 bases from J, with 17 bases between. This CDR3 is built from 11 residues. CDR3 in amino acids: CAWTKNGRQYF. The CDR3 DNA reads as TGTGCCTGGACGAAGAACGGGAGACAATATTTT.

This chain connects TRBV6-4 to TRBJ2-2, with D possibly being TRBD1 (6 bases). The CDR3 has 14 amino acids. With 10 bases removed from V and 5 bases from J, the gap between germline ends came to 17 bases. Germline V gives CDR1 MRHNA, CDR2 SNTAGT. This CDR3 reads CATATGSRTGELFF. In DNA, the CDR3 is TGTGCCACCGCTACAGGGAGTCGTACCGGGGAGCTGTTTTTT.

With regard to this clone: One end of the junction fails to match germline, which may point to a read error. The CDR3 region is CASSMESLGSRAF. CDR3 DNA sequence: TGCGCCAGCAGCATGGAAAGCCTTGGCTCCAGGGCCTTT. The chain joins TRBV5-1 to TRBJ1-1, with D possibly being TRBD1 (5 bases). The length of the CDR3 is 13 residues. Germline loops: CDR1 SGHRS, CDR2 YFSETQ.

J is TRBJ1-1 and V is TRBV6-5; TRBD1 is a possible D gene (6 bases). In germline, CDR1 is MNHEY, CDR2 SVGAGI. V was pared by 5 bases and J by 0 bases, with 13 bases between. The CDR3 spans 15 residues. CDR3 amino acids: CASSNPGGMNTEAFF. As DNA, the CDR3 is TGTGCCAGCAGTAACCCGGGGGGCATGAACACTGAAGCTTTCTTT.

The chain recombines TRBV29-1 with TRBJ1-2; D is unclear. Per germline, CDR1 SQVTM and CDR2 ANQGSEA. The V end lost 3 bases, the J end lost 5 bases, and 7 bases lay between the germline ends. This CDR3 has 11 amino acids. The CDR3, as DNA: TGCAGCGTTGACTTTAATTATGGCTACACCTTC. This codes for CSVDFNYGYTF.